The T cell receptor beta chain described here comes from a study of shared clonotypes between healthy human individuals. Overall study context: Plates per donor: three CD4 naive, three CD4 memory, two CD8 naive, one CD8 memory.

Every subset had its genomic DNA shared out evenly among several immunoSEQ plates. Assay used: immunoSEQ multiplex PCR; TCRdb lists only in-frame clones, some missing. The data contain about 2.4 million clones, 93% of them singletons. CDR3 length: 16 amino acids. The V gene lost 3 bases and the J gene lost 2 bases, with 16 bases spanning the gap. Germline CDR1 and CDR2: SGHTA and FQGNSA. The V call is TRBV7-2, the J call TRBJ2-5; maybe TRBD2 (6 bases). The source is a man in his late teens or twenties in good health. Some clones in this sample may be carry-over from other donors' samples. The specimen sequenced was naive CD4+ T cells from PBMCs. This sample's subset: CD45RA+ positively selected. CDR3 coding DNA: TGTGCCAGCAGCTTGGGGGTGGGTAGCGGACAAGAGACCCAGTACTTC. This gives the protein CASSLGVGSGQETQYF.